This TCR beta chain is drawn from a study of T-cell reconstitution after alpha-beta-depleted transplantation in children. CDR1 is LNHNV, CDR2 YYDKDF, per germline (reference sequence). V dropped 5 bases and J dropped 4 bases, with 13 bases sitting between them. The CDR3 covers 14 residues. Study-level findings and limits: Reported findings indicate that, about two months after transplant, alpha-beta T cells came from several hundred expanded clones, which were derived from non-depleted graft cells.

As it was prepared, the TCRbeta library received unique molecular identifiers. TCRdb used MiXCR to reprocess the PCR reads, holding one entry per CDR3 protein. The sample yields tens of thousands of distinct CDR3 sequences, 40% to 60% seen once. This clonotype has ten or more counts. Its antigen is not known. The sample here was peripheral blood, taken before TCRalphabeta/CD19-depleted stem cell transplant. The source is a boy in the first two years of life with SCID, due to receive a stem cell transplant. The chain has TRBV15 and TRBJ2-3; D call uncertain. CDR3 region: CATSGRSGADTQYF. CDR3 in DNA: TGTGCCACCAGCGGCCGTAGTGGGGCAGATACGCAGTATTTT.